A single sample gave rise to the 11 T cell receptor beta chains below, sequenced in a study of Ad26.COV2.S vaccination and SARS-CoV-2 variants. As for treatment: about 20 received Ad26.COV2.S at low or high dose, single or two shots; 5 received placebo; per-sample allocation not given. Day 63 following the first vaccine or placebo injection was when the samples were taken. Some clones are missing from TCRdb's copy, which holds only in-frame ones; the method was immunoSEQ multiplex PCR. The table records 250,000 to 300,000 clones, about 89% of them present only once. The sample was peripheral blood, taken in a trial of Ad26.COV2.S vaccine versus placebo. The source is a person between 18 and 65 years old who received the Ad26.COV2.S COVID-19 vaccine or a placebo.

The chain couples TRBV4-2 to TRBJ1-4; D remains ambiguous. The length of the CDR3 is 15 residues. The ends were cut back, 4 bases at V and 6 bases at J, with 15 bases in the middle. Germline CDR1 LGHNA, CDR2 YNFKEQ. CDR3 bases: TGTGCCAGCAGCCGTCAGAAGGGAGGACATGAAAAACTGTTTTTT. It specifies CASSRQKGGHEKLFF.

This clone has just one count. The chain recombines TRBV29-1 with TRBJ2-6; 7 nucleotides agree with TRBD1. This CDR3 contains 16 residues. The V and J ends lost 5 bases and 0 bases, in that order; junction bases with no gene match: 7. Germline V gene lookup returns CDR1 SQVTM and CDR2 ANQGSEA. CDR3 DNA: TGCAGCGTTATCCGGGACAGCAGCTCTGGGGCCAACGTCCTGACTTTC. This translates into CSVIRDSSSGANVLTF.

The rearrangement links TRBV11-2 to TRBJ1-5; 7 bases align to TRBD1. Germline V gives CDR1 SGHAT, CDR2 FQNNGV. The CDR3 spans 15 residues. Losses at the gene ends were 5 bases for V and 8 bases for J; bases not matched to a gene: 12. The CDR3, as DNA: TGTGCCAGCAGCACCACGACAGGGCTTAAGGAGCCCCAGCATTTT. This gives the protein CASSTTTGLKEPQHF.

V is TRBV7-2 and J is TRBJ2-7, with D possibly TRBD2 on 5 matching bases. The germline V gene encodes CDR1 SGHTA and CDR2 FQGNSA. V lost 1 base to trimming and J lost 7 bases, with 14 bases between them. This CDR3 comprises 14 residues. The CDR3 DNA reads TGTGCCAGCAGCTTAGGAGGACTTGTGGGGGAGCAGTACTTC. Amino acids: CASSLGGLVGEQYF.

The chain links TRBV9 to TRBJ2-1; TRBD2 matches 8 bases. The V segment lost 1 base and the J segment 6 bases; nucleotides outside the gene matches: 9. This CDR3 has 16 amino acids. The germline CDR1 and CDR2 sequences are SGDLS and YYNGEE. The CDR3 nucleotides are TGTGCCAGCAGCGTATCTACGGGGGGGCAGGGCAATGAGCAGTTCTTC. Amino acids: CASSVSTGGQGNEQFF.

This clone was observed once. The CDR3 DNA is TGTGCCTGGTCCCCTCGGACAGGGTGGAACGAGCAGTACTTC. It codes for CAWSPRTGWNEQYF. The chain employs TRBV30 and TRBJ2-7, with 8 bases identical to TRBD1. The V and J ends lost 5 bases and 5 bases, in that order; junction bases with no gene match: 11. The V gene's germline CDR1 is GTSNPN and CDR2 SVGIG (reference sequence). The CDR3 runs to 14 residues.

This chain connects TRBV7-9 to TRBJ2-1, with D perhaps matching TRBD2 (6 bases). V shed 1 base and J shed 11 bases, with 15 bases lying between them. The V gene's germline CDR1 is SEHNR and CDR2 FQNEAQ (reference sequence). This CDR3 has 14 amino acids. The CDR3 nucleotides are TGTGCCAGCAGCTTAGGGTCGGGGGATACGAAGCAGTTCTTC. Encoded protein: CASSLGSGDTKQFF.

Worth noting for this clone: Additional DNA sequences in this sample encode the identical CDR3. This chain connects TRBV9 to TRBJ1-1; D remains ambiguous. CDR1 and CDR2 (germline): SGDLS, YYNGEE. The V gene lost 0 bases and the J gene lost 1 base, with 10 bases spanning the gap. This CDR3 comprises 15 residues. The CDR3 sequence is CASSVVGGGNTEAFF. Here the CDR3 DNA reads TGTGCCAGCAGCGTAGTAGGAGGCGGGAACACTGAAGCTTTCTTT.

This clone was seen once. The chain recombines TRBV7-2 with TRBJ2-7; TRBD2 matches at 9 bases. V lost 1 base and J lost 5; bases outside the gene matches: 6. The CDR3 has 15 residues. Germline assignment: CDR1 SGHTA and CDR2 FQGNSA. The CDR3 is CASSLVGLAGNEQYF. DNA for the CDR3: TGTGCCAGCAGCTTAGTAGGGCTAGCGGGGAACGAGCAGTACTTC. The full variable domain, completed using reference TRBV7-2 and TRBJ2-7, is GAGVSQSPSNKVTEKGKDVELRCDPISGHTALYWYRQSLGQGLEFLIYFQGNSAPDKSGLPSDRFSAERTGGSVSTLTIQRTQQEDSAVYLCASSLVGLAGNEQYFGPGTRLTVT.

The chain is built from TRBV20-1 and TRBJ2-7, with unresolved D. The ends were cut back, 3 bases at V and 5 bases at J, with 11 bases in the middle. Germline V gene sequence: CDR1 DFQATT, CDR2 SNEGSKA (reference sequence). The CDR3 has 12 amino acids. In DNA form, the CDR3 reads TGCAGTGCTAGTATATCAAGGGACGAGCAGTACTTC. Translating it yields CSASISRDEQYF.

The CDR3 protein is CAWNPVGTGLISHEQYF. CDR3 bases: TGTGCCTGGAATCCTGTTGGAACAGGGCTCATTTCCCACGAGCAGTACTTC. The V gene is TRBV30, the J gene TRBJ2-7; weak D call: TRBD1 (6 bases). The CDR3 length is 17 residues. V shed 4 bases and J shed 5 bases, with 27 bases lying between them. The germline V gene encodes CDR1 GTSNPN and CDR2 SVGIG (reference sequence).